This record looks at one T cell receptor (beta chain) sequence and its context. Its target is not known. CDR3 length: 16 amino acids. The V gene's germline CDR1 is LNHDA and CDR2 SQIVND (reference sequence). V was trimmed by 5 bases and J by 3 bases, leaving 20 bases between them. Generated by immunoSEQ multiplex PCR, the TCRdb table keeps only in-frame clones and is missing some. The table lists around 100,000 clones, 87% of them singletons. This entry belongs to a study of T cell responses to AZD1222 COVID-19 vaccine. Study results and caveats: No repertoire was sampled before or during the peak T cell response, only after it. After two AZD1222 doses, spike-specific TCR breadth and depth rose versus day 0. Seropositive at baseline were only 5 to 7 AZD1222 recipients. Epitopes outside B.1.351 and B.1.1.7 mutated regions reportedly drew nearly half of spike TCRs.

This TCR was sampled from an adult in good health. The chain has TRBV19 and TRBJ2-7; tentatively, D is TRBD2 (5 bases). The sequencing here drew on peripheral blood, taken on day 0 of AZD1222 vaccination. CDR3 DNA sequence: TGTGCCAGTAGTGAGAGGGTCGCCCCCGGGGACTACGAGCAGTACTTC. It translates to CASSERVAPGDYEQYF.